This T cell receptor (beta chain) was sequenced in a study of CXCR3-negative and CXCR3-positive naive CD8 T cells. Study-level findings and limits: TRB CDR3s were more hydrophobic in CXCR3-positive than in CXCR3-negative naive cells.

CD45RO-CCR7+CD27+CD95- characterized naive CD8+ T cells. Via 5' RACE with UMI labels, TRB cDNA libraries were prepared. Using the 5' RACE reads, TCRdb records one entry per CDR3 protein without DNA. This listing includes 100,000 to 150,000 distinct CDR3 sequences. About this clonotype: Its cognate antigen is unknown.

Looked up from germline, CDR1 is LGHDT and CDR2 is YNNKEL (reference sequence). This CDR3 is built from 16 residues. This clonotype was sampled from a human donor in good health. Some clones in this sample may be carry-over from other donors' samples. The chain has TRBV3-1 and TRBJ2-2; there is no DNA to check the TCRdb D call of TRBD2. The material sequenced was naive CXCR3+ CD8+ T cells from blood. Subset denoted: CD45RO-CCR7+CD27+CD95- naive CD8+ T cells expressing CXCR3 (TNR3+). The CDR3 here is CASSPLAEAGSGELFF.